This T cell receptor (beta chain) originates from a study of T cell repertoires in cytomegalovirus infection. Turning to the study itself: Public TCR beta signatures were indicative of both CMV infection and a matching HLA type.

Study-level results: Adding up the frequency of public TCR beta families identified people who carried CMV plus the relevant HLA. The response measured ex vivo was dominated by TCR beta clonotypes (HLA-C-restricted and CMV-specific).

As to this clonotype: Its target is unknown. A much larger clone sits a single nucleotide away, making a read error possible.

TCRdb recomputed calls from the reads with MiXCR, one row per CDR3 protein. The sample lists 600,000 to 800,000 distinct CDR3 sequences, less than 25% seen once, with approximately 8% in the top ten. The V and J ends lost 0 bases and 3 bases respectively, with 6 bases between them. Per the germline V gene, CDR1 is PRHDT and CDR2 is FYEKMQ (reference sequence). The CDR3 has 13 amino acids. This clonotype was sampled from a human donor in good health (CMV status not recorded). Some clones in this sample may be carry-over from other donors' samples. Sequencing was performed on CD8+ T cells from PBMCs. The rearrangement uses TRBV13 and TRBJ2-7, with a weak D call TRBD2 (6 bases). CDR3 loop: CASSLGGLYEQYV. The DNA for the CDR3 is TGTGCCAGCAGCTTAGGGGGACTCTACGAGCAGTACGTC.